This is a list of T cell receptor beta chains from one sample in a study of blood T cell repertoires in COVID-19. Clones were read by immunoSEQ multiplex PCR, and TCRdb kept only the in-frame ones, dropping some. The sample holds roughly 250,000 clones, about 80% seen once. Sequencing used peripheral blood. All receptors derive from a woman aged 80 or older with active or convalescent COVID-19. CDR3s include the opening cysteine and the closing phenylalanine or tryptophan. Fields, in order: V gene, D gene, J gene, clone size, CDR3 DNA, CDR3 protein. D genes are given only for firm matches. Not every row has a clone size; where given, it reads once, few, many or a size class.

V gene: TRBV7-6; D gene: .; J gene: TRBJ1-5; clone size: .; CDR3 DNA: TGTGCCAGCAGCCTGGGCTTGGGGAGGGATCAGCCCCAGCATTTT; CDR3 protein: CASSLGLGRDQPQHF
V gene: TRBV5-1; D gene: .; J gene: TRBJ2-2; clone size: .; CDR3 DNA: TGCGCCAGCAGCTTGGAGACAGCGAACACCGGGGAGCTGTTTTTT; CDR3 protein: CASSLETANTGELFF
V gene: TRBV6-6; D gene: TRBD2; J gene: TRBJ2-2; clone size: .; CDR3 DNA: TGTGCCAGTGGCGGGGGTAACGCCGGGGAGCTGTTTTTT; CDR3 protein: CASGGGNAGELFF
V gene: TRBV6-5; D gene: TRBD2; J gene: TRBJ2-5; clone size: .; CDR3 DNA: TGTGCCAGCAGGGCGACTAGCGGGGTTCAAGAGACCCAGTACTTC; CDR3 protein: CASRATSGVQETQYF
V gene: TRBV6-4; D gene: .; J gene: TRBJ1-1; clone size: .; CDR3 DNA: TGTGCCAGCAGTCCCTCACTTACGAACACTGAAGCTTTCTTT; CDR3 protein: CASSPSLTNTEAFF
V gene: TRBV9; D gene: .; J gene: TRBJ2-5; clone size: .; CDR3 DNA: TGTGCCAGCAGCTCGCAAGCAGGGAAGCTAGAGACCCAGTACTTC; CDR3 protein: CASSSQAGKLETQYF
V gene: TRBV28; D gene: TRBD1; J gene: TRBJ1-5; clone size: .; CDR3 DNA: TGTGCCAGCAGTCACGACGAGGGGGCAGGCCAGCCCCAGCATTTT; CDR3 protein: CASSHDEGAGQPQHF
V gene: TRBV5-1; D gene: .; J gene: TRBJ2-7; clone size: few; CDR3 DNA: TGCGCCAGCGGGGCCGGAACCTCCTACGAGCAGTACTTC; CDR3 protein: CASGAGTSYEQYF
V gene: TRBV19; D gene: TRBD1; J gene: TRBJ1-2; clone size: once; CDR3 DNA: TGTGCCAGTAGGACAGGGGACTATGGCTACACCTTC; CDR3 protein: CASRTGDYGYTF
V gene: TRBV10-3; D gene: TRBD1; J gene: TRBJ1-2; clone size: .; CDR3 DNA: TGTGCCATCAGGGGACAGAACTATGGCTACACCTTC; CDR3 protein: CAIRGQNYGYTF
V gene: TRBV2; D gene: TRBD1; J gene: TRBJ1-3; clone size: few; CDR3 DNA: TGTGCCAGCAGGTTGACAGGGGAATCTGGAAACACCATATATTTT; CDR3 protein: CASRLTGESGNTIYF
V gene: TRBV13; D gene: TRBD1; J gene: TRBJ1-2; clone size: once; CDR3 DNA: TGTGCCAGCAGCATCGGGACAGGGGGCACTAACTATGGCTACACCTTC; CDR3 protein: CASSIGTGGTNYGYTF
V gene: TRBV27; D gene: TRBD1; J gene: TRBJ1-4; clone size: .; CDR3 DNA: TGTGCCAGCAGCAGACAGGGGTTGAATGAAAAACTGTTTTTT; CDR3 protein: CASSRQGLNEKLFF
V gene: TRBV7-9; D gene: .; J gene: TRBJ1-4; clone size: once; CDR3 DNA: TGTGCCAGCAGCTCGGGACACCTCTTAACTAATGAAAAACTGTTTTTT; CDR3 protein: CASSSGHLLTNEKLFF
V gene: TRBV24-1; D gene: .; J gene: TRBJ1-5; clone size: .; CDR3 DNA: TGTGCCACCAGTGATGTGGGGCGACAGCCCCAGCATTTT; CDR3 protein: CATSDVGRQPQHF
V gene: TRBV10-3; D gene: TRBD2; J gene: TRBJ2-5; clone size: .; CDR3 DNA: TGTGCCATCAGTGATCGTGGTGGTAGCGGGGGGTACCAAGAGACCCAGTACTTC; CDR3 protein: CAISDRGGSGGYQETQYF
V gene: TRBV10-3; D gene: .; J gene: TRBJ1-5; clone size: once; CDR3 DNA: TGTGCCATCAGGCAGGGGCGCGATCAGCCCCAGCATTTT; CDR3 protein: CAIRQGRDQPQHF
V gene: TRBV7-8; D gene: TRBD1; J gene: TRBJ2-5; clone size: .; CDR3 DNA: TGTGCCAGCAGCTTTGGGCAGGGGGCTGGATCGTACCAAGAGACCCAGTACTTC; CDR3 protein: CASSFGQGAGSYQETQYF
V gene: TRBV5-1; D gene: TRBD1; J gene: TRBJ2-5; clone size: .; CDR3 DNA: TGCGCCAGCAGGGGACTGGACAGGGGGGAGACCCAGTACTTC; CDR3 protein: CASRGLDRGETQYF
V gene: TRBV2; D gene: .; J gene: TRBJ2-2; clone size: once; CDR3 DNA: TGTGCCAGCAGCGTAGACCAGAGGGACACCGGGGAGCTGTTTTTT; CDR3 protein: CASSVDQRDTGELFF
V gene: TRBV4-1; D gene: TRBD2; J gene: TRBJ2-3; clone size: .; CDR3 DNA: TGCGCCAGCAGCCAGGGAGGGCAGGGAGGAGATACGCAGTATTTT; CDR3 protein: CASSQGGQGGDTQYF
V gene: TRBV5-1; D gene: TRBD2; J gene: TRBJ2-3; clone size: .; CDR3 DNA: TGCGCCAGCAGCCCCGGGACTAGCGGGGTCACAGATACGCAGTATTTT; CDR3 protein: CASSPGTSGVTDTQYF
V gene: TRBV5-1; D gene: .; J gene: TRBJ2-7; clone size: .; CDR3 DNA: TGCGCCAGCAGCTTACCTTCCGGGACTGGGGTGGGCGAGCAGTACTTC; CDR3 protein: CASSLPSGTGVGEQYF
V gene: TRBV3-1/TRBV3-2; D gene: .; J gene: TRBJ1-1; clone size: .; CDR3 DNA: TGTGCCAGCAGCCAATTCCAAAACACTGAAGCTTTCTTT; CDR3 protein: CASSQFQNTEAFF
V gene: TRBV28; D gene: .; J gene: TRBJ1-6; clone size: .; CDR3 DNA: TGTGCCAGCAGTTCACGCAGGGGTGTGATGGACTCACCCCTCCACTTT; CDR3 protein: CASSSRRGVMDSPLHF
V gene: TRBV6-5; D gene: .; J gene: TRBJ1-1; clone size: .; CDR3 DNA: TGTGCCAGCAAAATCGCTGAAGCTTTCTTT; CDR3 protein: CASKIAEAFF
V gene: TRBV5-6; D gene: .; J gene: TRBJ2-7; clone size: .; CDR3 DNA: TGTGCCAGCAGCTTGTTCCGGGAGCGGAACTTC; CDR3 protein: CASSLFRERNF
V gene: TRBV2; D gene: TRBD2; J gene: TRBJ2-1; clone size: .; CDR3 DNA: TGTGCCAGCAGAACTGGACTAGCCAATGAGCAGTTCTTC; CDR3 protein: CASRTGLANEQFF
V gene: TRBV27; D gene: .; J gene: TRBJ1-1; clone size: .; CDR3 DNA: TGTGCCAGCAGTTTGGGGAGGGGGGCCACTGAAGCTTTCTTT; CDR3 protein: CASSLGRGATEAFF
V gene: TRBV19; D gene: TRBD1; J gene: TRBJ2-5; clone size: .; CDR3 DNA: TGTGCCAGTAGCCTGGGACAGGGCCAAGAGACCCAGTACTTC; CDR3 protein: CASSLGQGQETQYF
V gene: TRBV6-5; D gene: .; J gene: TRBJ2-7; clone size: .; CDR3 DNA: TGTGCCAGCAGCGTTAGTGGAGGGACTTACTACGAGCAGTACTTC; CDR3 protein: CASSVSGGTYYEQYF
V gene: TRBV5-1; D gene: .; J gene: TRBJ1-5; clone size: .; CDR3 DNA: TGCGCCAGCAGCATCGCAGGGTCTGGCAATCAGCCCCAGCATTTT; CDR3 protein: CASSIAGSGNQPQHF
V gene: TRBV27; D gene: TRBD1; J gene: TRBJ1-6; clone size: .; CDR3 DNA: TGTGCCACCCGGACAGGGGCGTCCTATAATTCACCCCTCCACTTT; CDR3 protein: CATRTGASYNSPLHF
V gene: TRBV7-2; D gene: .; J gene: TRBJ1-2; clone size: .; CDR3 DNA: TGTGCCAGCAGCTTAGCAGCTACCCGTTATGGCTACACCTTC; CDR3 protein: CASSLAATRYGYTF
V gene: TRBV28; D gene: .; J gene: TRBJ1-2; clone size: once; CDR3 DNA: TGTGCCAGCCACAGGGAAATAGAGGATGGCTACACCTTC; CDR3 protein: CASHREIEDGYTF
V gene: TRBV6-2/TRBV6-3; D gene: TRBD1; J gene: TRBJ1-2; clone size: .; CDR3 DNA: TGTGCCAGCAGTAAAGGGACAGCATATGGCTACACCTTC; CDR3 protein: CASSKGTAYGYTF
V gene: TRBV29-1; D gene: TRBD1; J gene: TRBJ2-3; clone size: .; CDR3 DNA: TGCAGCGTTGATTCGACAGGGGGCTGGTGGTATTTT; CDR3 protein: CSVDSTGGWWYF